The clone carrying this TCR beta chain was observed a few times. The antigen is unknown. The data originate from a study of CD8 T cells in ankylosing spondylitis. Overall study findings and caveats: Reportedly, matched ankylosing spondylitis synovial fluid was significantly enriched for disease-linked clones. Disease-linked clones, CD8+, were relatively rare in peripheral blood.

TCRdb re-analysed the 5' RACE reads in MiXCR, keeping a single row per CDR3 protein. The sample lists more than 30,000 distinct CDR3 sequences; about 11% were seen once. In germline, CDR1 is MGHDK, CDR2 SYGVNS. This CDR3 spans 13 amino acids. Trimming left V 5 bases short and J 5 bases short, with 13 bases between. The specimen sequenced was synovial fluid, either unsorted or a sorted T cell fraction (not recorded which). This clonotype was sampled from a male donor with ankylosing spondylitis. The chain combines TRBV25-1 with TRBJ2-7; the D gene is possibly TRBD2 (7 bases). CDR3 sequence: CASSLRGADEQYF. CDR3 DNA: TGTGCCAGCAGTCTCCGGGGGGCTGACGAGCAGTACTTC.